The clone carrying this T cell receptor beta chain was detected only once. Antigen: not known. This sample was taken from a study of OX40 agonist ivuxolimab in advanced cancers. Study summary: An agonistic anti-OX40 (CD134) antibody, ivuxolimab, was used to treat the patients. Patients with prior anti-PD-1, anti-PD-L1 or anti-CTLA-4 therapy were eligible; 35% to 45% had some.

Germline V gene data show CDR1 as SGHVS and CDR2 as FNYEAQ. Trimming took off 1 base at V and 0 bases at J, with 9 bases between the two ends. The CDR3 consists of 15 residues. The method was immunoSEQ multiplex PCR; TCRdb's version includes in-frame clones alone and lacks a portion of them. Seen here are around 30,000 clones, roughly 68% observed once, and the top ten hold 9.5% to 15%. Study-wide findings and caveats: Within 6 weeks, CD4+ and CD8+ blood T cells expanded clonally at 0.1 to 3.0 mg/kg.

V and J are TRBV7-6 and TRBJ1-2; maybe TRBD1 (5 bases). Specimen: CD4+ or CD8+ T cells sorted from blood, collected in a trial of the OX40 agonist ivuxolimab. The clonotype originates from an adult with an advanced solid tumor such as melanoma, head and neck, liver or kidney cancer. The CDR3: CASSLVGEANYGYTF. The CDR3 DNA reads TGTGCCAGCAGCTTAGTGGGGGAAGCTAACTATGGCTACACCTTC.